These 20 T cell receptor beta chains originate from one sample sequenced in a study of cytomegalovirus exposure and HLA in healthy donors. A multiplex PCR was run with 60 Vbeta primers and 13 Jbeta primers. Generated by immunoSEQ multiplex PCR, the TCRdb table keeps only in-frame clones and is missing some. The sample holds 110,000 to 150,000 clones, 60% to 85% seen once. The sequencing sample was made of PBMCs. The source is a young man in good health and CMV-seronegative.

The chain employs TRBV9 and TRBJ1-3, with 7 nucleotides matching TRBD1. Trimming removed 4 bases from V and 0 bases from J; junction bases left unmatched: 7. Germline V lookup: CDR1 SGDLS, CDR2 YYNGEE. The CDR3 runs to 16 residues. In nucleotides, the CDR3 is TGTGCCAGCAGCATCGACAGGGAAGGCTCTGGAAACACCATATATTTT. This gives the protein CASSIDREGSGNTIYF.

This clone was seen only a few times. The rearrangement joins TRBV9 to TRBJ2-7, with a weak D call TRBD2 (5 bases). V was pared by 4 bases and J by 2 bases, with 13 bases between. CDR1 SGDLS and CDR2 YYNGEE come from the germline V gene. The CDR3 is 14 amino acids. The CDR3 spells CASSSRGAPYEQYF. As DNA, the CDR3 is TGTGCCAGCAGCTCCCGGGGTGCCCCCTACGAGCAGTACTTC.

This clone was seen only once. This chain uses TRBV11-3 with TRBJ1-1; D remains unclear. The CDR3 is 13 amino acids. Germline CDR1 reads SGHNT; CDR2 reads YENEEA. V was pared by 3 bases and J by 4 bases, with 9 bases between. The CDR3, as DNA: TGTGCCAGCAGCTTTGGCCCCATCACTGAAGCTTTCTTT. Translated: CASSFGPITEAFF.

V and J are TRBV5-4 and TRBJ2-5; 10 positions match TRBD1. CDR1 is SGHNT and CDR2 is YYREEE in the germline V gene (reference sequence). Trimming took 3 bases from V and 7 from J; bases not matched to a gene: 9. The CDR3 sequence is 15 residues long. CDR3 loop: CASSWTGQGKGTQYF. CDR3 nucleotides: TGTGCCAGCAGCTGGACGGGACAGGGGAAGGGGACCCAGTACTTC.

This clone has more than one count but fewer than ten. The chain links TRBV10-3 to TRBJ2-7; 9 nucleotides align to TRBD1. The CDR3 is 14 amino acids. Per germline, CDR1 ENHRY and CDR2 SYGVKD. The V gene end was trimmed by 6 bases and the J gene end by 5 bases; junction bases not matched to a gene: 8. The CDR3 DNA reads TGTGCCATCAGGACGGACAGGGGAGTAAACGAGCAGTACTTC. Translated: CAIRTDRGVNEQYF.

This clone was picked up a small number of times. V is TRBV7-9 and J is TRBJ2-7; D call uncertain. CDR3 length: 14 amino acids. With 3 bases removed from V and 1 base from J, the gap between germline ends came to 10 bases. Germline V gene sequence: CDR1 SEHNR, CDR2 FQNEAQ (reference sequence). The CDR3 loop is CASSLGQASYEQYF. The CDR3 region has the DNA TGTGCCAGCAGCTTGGGCCAGGCATCCTACGAGCAGTACTTC.

The chain combines TRBV28 with TRBJ2-2; TRBD2 is a possible D gene (6 bases). The V end was cut by 6 bases, the J end by 4 bases, with 12 bases between. The CDR3 has 14 amino acids. The germline V gene has CDR1 MDHEN and CDR2 SYDVKM. The chain's CDR3 is CASRISGVTGELFF. Here the CDR3 DNA reads TGTGCCAGCAGGATTAGCGGAGTCACCGGGGAGCTGTTTTTT.

J is TRBJ1-3 and V is TRBV21-1; the D call of TRBD1 is as the table states it, not checked on the DNA. TRBV21-1 is labeled a pseudogene. The CDR3 contains 15 residues. The CDR3 region has the DNA TGTGCCAGCAGTTCGAGACAGGGGACTGGAAACACCATATATTTT. Protein sequence: CASSSRQGTGNTIYF.

The J gene is TRBJ2-3, the V gene TRBV2, with D possibly TRBD2 on 6 matching bases. The CDR3 covers 14 residues. CDR1 is SNHLY and CDR2 is FYNNEI in the germline V gene. Deletions cut 8 bases from V and 0 bases from J, with 12 bases between. The CDR3 coding sequence is TGTGCCAGCTTGGGACTCAAAAGCACAGATACGCAGTATTTT. Translation: CASLGLKSTDTQYF.

This chain joins TRBV5-1 and TRBJ2-2; TRBD1 aligns across 10 bases. This CDR3 has 17 residues. The germline V gene encodes CDR1 SGHRS and CDR2 YFSETQ. Trimming at V came to 4 bases and at J to 7 bases, leaving 13 bases not matched to a gene. DNA of the CDR3: TGCGCCAGCAGCCCCCCCGGGACAGGGGTCGGGGACGGGGAGCTGTTTTTT. It translates to CASSPPGTGVGDGELFF.

This rearrangement joins TRBV4-1 to TRBJ2-1; the D gene is possibly TRBD2 (5 bases). The germline V and J ends were trimmed by 1 base and 7 bases, with 20 bases remaining between them. Germline V CDR1 and CDR2: MGHRA, YSYEKL. This CDR3 region has 17 residues. CDR3: CASSQGIRGTRMNEQFF. In DNA, the CDR3 is TGCGCCAGCAGCCAAGGAATTCGGGGAACTAGAATGAATGAGCAGTTCTTC.

The J gene is TRBJ1-5, the V gene TRBV6-1, with D unresolved. Germline V CDR1 and CDR2: MNHNS, SASEGT. This CDR3 contains 12 residues. Trimming cost V 5 bases and J 9 bases, with 11 bases left between them. DNA for the CDR3: TGTGCCAGCAGTCCCCGCGGTAGGCCCCAGCATTTT. It translates to CASSPRGRPQHF.

In its sample, this clone was seen once. Other DNA sequences in the same sample also yield this CDR3. This sequence joins TRBV27 and TRBJ2-7; the match to TRBD2 covers 8 bases. The germline gives CDR1 MNHEY, CDR2 SMNVEV (reference sequence). The V segment lost 2 bases and the J segment 3 bases; nucleotides outside the gene matches: 3. This CDR3 has 14 amino acids. CDR3 bases: TGTGCCAGCAGTTTACTAGCGGGTAGCTACGAGCAGTACTTC. This encodes CASSLLAGSYEQYF.

The chain joins TRBV11-3 to TRBJ2-1; 8 bases map to TRBD2. Germline V lookup: CDR1 SGHNT, CDR2 YENEEA. J gave up 4 bases and V 3 bases, and 5 bases lay outside the gene matches. This CDR3 contains 15 residues. In DNA, the CDR3 is TGTGCCAGCAGCTTTACTAGCGGACCATACAATGAGCAGTTCTTC. It translates to CASSFTSGPYNEQFF.

The genes are TRBV28 and TRBJ2-7; 8 positions agree with TRBD1. Germline CDR1 is MDHEN and CDR2 is SYDVKM. The V gene end was trimmed by 5 bases and the J gene end by 6 bases; junction bases not matched to a gene: 9. This CDR3 comprises 14 residues. The CDR3 DNA reads as TGTGCCAGCAGTCAGACAGGGGAGGCGGGCGAGCAGTACTTC. Residues: CASSQTGEAGEQYF.

The CDR3 here is CAWNLSPAYEQYF. The DNA of the CDR3 is TGTGCCTGGAACCTATCACCCGCCTACGAGCAGTACTTC. The V and J genes are TRBV30 and TRBJ2-7; D unresolved. Germline loops: CDR1 GTSNPN, CDR2 SVGIG (reference sequence). The V end lost 4 bases, the J end lost 2 bases, and 12 bases lay between the germline ends. CDR3 length equals 13 residues.

Ten or more counts support this clone. This sequence joins TRBV6-6 and TRBJ1-5; D is uncertain. Germline V CDR1 and CDR2: MNHNY, SVGAGI (reference sequence). The CDR3 contains 14 residues. Trimming stripped 8 bases from V and 2 bases from J, with 13 bases between. In nucleotides, the CDR3 is TGTGCCAGCGGCGGGCAGCAGGGCAATCAGCCCCAGCATTTT. The encoded protein is CASGGQQGNQPQHF.

J is TRBJ2-5 and V is TRBV7-9, with 7 bases fitting TRBD2. V dropped 3 bases and J dropped 4; count of bases not matched to a gene: 5. CDR1 is SEHNR and CDR2 is FQNEAQ in the germline V gene (reference sequence). CDR3 length equals 14 residues. The CDR3 region has the DNA TGTGCCAGCAGCTTGGGGACTAACGGAGAGACCCAGTACTTC. It codes for CASSLGTNGETQYF.

V gene TRBV10-3 combines with J gene TRBJ1-1; D is unresolved. Trimming left V 7 bases short and J 8 bases short, with 20 bases between. There are 14 residues in the CDR3. Germline V gene data show CDR1 as ENHRY and CDR2 as SYGVKD. The CDR3 nucleotides read TGTGCCATCACGCCTCGCGGAGACGGCTCAGAAGCTTTCTTT. Translating it yields CAITPRGDGSEAFF.

The rearrangement links TRBV28 to TRBJ2-7; 8 bases are a match to TRBD1. The CDR3 sequence is 17 residues long. Germline lookup yields CDR1 MDHEN and CDR2 SYDVKM. J was trimmed by 3 bases and V by 6 bases; bases with no gene match: 16. CDR3: CASSTVWTGWPYYEQYF. The CDR3 DNA reads as TGTGCCAGCAGCACAGTTTGGACAGGGTGGCCGTACTACGAGCAGTACTTC.